The 24 T cell receptor beta chains below come from one sample, sequenced in a study of blood T cell repertoires in COVID-19. Repertoires were generated with immunoSEQ multiplex PCR, while TCRdb's copy carries only in-frame clones and drops some. The top ten hold 12% of the sample, which has nearly 65,000 clones, 84% seen once. The source material was peripheral blood. These receptors all stem from a human donor in a cohort sampled during active COVID-19.

V usage is TRBV9 and J usage is TRBJ2-7; D may be TRBD1 (5 bases). Germline-derived CDR1 and CDR2 are SGDLS and YYNGEE. The CDR3 sequence is 13 residues long. V dropped 4 bases and J dropped 3 bases, with 11 bases sitting between them. The CDR3 DNA sequence: TGTGCCAGCAGCCCCAACACAGGCTACGAGCAGTACTTC. This sequence encodes CASSPNTGYEQYF.

The rearrangement joins TRBV4-2 to TRBJ1-5; the D gene is possibly TRBD1 (5 bases). Trimming cost V 4 bases and J 6 bases, with 13 bases left between them. The V gene's germline CDR1 is LGHNA and CDR2 YNFKEQ. CDR3 length: 14 amino acids. The CDR3 sequence: CASSPERGGQPQHF. CDR3 DNA: TGTGCCAGCAGCCCCGAGCGGGGGGGTCAGCCCCAGCATTTT.

The chain couples TRBV10-2 to TRBJ2-1, with D perhaps TRBD2 (7 bases). V was cut by 10 bases and J by 7 bases, with 17 bases left in between. Germline V lookup: CDR1 WSHSY, CDR2 SAAADI. CDR3 size: 13 residues. The CDR3, as DNA: TGCGCCACCGAGGGGGGGGTTAGGAATGAGCAGTTCTTC. It specifies CATEGGVRNEQFF.

The chain is built from TRBV27 and TRBJ2-7, with 8 bases matching TRBD1. V lost 6 bases to trimming and J lost 2 bases; unmatched junction nucleotides: 6. The CDR3 has 14 residues. Germline CDR1 MNHEY, CDR2 SMNVEV (reference sequence). CDR3 loop: CASRRTGIAYEQYF. The CDR3 bases are TGTGCCAGCAGGAGGACAGGGATAGCCTACGAGCAGTACTTC.

The J gene is TRBJ2-7, the V gene TRBV3-1 (or the pseudogene TRBV3-2), with 9 nucleotides matching TRBD1. Germline CDR1 LGHDT, CDR2 YNNKEL (reference sequence). Trimming took 6 bases from V and 0 from J; bases not matched to a gene: 12. The CDR3 has 17 residues. The CDR3: CASRPGRDRANSYEQYF. The DNA for the CDR3 is TGTGCCAGCAGACCAGGCCGGGACAGGGCTAACTCCTACGAGCAGTACTTC.

The V call is TRBV7-2, the J call TRBJ1-1; tentative D call: TRBD1 (5 bases). The CDR3 runs 16 residues. V lost 3 bases and J lost 6, with 20 bases in between. Germline CDR1 reads SGHTA; CDR2 reads FQGNSA. The CDR3 loop reads CASSFTGYGGWSEAFF. The CDR3 DNA follows: TGTGCCAGCAGCTTCACCGGATATGGGGGGTGGTCTGAAGCTTTCTTT. Drawing the rest from reference TRBV7-2 and TRBJ1-1, the complete variable domain is GAGVSQSPSNKVTEKGKDVELRCDPISGHTALYWYRQSLGQGLEFLIYFQGNSAPDKSGLPSDRFSAERTGGSVSTLTIQRTQQEDSAVYLCASSFTGYGGWSEAFFGQGTRLTVV.

The rearrangement links TRBV25-1 to TRBJ2-7; D remains unclear. The CDR3 spans 13 residues. V lost 4 bases, J lost 1 base, and 8 bases lay in between. Germline V lookup: CDR1 MGHDK, CDR2 SYGVNS. CDR3 amino acids: CASSAAVSYEQYF. The CDR3 nucleotides are TGTGCCAGCAGTGCTGCGGTATCCTACGAGCAGTACTTC.

This rearrangement joins TRBV19 to TRBJ1-5; maybe TRBD1 (6 bases). Germline V gives CDR1 LNHDA, CDR2 SQIVND (reference sequence). V dropped 7 bases and J dropped 3 bases, with 16 bases sitting between them. The CDR3 length is 15 residues. The CDR3 loop reads CASTTLQGYNQPQHF. The CDR3 DNA sequence: TGTGCCAGTACTACGCTACAGGGATACAATCAGCCCCAGCATTTT.

The chain has TRBV30 and TRBJ2-1, with 8 bases aligning to TRBD1. After removal of 4 bases from V and 8 bases from J, the junction contained 16 bases not matched to a gene. From germline, CDR1 is GTSNPN and CDR2 SVGIG (reference sequence). There are 16 residues in the CDR3. The CDR3 sequence is CAWTSTGRGRRDEQFF. The CDR3 DNA is TGTGCCTGGACCTCTACGGGCAGGGGGCGCCGGGATGAGCAGTTCTTC.

This clone was seen only a few times. The chain has TRBV5-1 and TRBJ1-1; 8 bases match TRBD1. Trimming took 2 bases from V and 8 from J; bases not matched to a gene: 8. CDR1 SGHRS and CDR2 YFSETQ come from the germline V gene. The CDR3 totals 14 residues. The CDR3 DNA follows: TGCGCCAGCAGCTTATTACAGGGGGACCAGGAAGCTTTCTTT. This gives the protein CASSLLQGDQEAFF.

The chain has TRBV7-2 and TRBJ1-1; 7 bases align to TRBD1. This CDR3 contains 13 residues. Germline V gene lookup returns CDR1 SGHTA and CDR2 FQGNSA. After removal of 0 bases from V and 6 bases from J, the junction contained 1 base not matched to a gene. The CDR3 spells CASSLAQGAEAFF. CDR3 in DNA: TGTGCCAGCAGCTTAGCGCAGGGGGCTGAAGCTTTCTTT.

The CDR3 protein is CASTRDLGTDTQYF. CDR3 nucleotide sequence: TGTGCCAGCACCAGGGACTTAGGCACAGATACGCAGTATTTT. This chain links TRBV7-2 with TRBJ2-3, with D perhaps TRBD2 (6 bases). The germline V gene encodes CDR1 SGHTA and CDR2 FQGNSA. Between the trimmed V and J ends, which lost 7 bases and 1 base, there was a span of 12 bases. The CDR3 runs to 14 residues. The full variable domain, rest sourced from reference TRBV7-2 and TRBJ2-3, is GAGVSQSPSNKVTEKGKDVELRCDPISGHTALYWYRQSLGQGLEFLIYFQGNSAPDKSGLPSDRFSAERTGGSVSTLTIQRTQQEDSAVYLCASTRDLGTDTQYFGPGTRLTVL.

The rearrangement joins TRBV9 to TRBJ2-5; TRBD1 agrees at 10 bases. The CDR3 extends over 15 amino acids. Germline V gene lookup returns CDR1 SGDLS and CDR2 YYNGEE. J was trimmed by 5 bases and V by 3 bases; bases with no gene match: 7. The CDR3 loop reads CASSGRQGAWETQYF. CDR3 nucleotides: TGTGCCAGCAGCGGACGACAGGGGGCTTGGGAGACCCAGTACTTC.

The CDR3 nucleotides are TGTGCCAGCGTCGGACTAGCGGGAGCCGGTACGCAGTATTTT. Amino acids: CASVGLAGAGTQYF. The chain joins TRBV2 to TRBJ2-3; 13 bases are a match to TRBD2. Germline values: CDR1 SNHLY, CDR2 FYNNEI. V was pared by 8 bases and J by 8 bases, with 7 bases of the junction left unmatched. The CDR3 length is 14 residues.

This rearrangement joins TRBV7-9 to TRBJ2-7; possibly TRBD2 for D (6 bases). Looked up from germline, CDR1 is SEHNR and CDR2 is FQNEAQ (reference sequence). CDR3 length: 12 amino acids. V lost 5 bases and J 5 bases, leaving 10 bases between the germline ends. CDR3 in DNA: TGTGCCAGCAGCCCTGGGGGGAACGAGCAGTACTTC. This codes for CASSPGGNEQYF.

The V and J genes are TRBV4-2 and TRBJ2-3; 7 bases are shared with TRBD2. V trimming: 0 bases; J trimming: 3 bases; junction bases outside the gene matches: 3. The CDR3 covers 15 residues. Germline V lookup: CDR1 LGHNA, CDR2 YNFKEQ. The CDR3 spells CASSQEPLATDTQYF. CDR3 sequence (DNA): TGTGCCAGCAGCCAAGAACCACTAGCGACAGATACGCAGTATTTT.

The chain uses TRBV21-1 and TRBJ1-1; the D call in the table, TRBD1, was not verified against the DNA. TRBV21-1 is shown as a pseudogene. This CDR3 has 13 residues. This chain's CDR3 is CASSTHRGTEAFF. CDR3 sequence (DNA): TGTGCCAGCAGCACCCACAGGGGGACTGAAGCTTTCTTT.

The chain uses TRBV5-1 and TRBJ2-7, with TRBD1 as a possible D gene (5 bases). CDR3 length: 15 residues. Germline CDR1 SGHRS, CDR2 YFSETQ. Between the trimmed V and J ends, which lost 5 bases and 0 bases, there was a span of 15 bases. The CDR3 DNA follows: TGCGCCAGCAGTGCCGATAGGACACCCTCCTACGAGCAGTACTTC. Translated, it gives CASSADRTPSYEQYF.

This clone was detected once. The chain couples TRBV27 to TRBJ1-3; D is unresolved. Trimming cost V 3 bases and J 0 bases, with 9 bases left between them. The CDR3 runs 15 residues. Germline CDR1 MNHEY, CDR2 SMNVEV (reference sequence). The CDR3 is CASSFPEVSGNTIYF. CDR3 coding DNA: TGTGCCAGCAGTTTCCCGGAGGTCTCTGGAAACACCATATATTTT.

The rearrangement uses TRBV14 and TRBJ2-7; D remains unclear. Germline V CDR1 and CDR2: SGHDN, FVKESK. This CDR3 is 11 amino acids long. The V end was cut by 4 bases, the J end by 3 bases, with 4 bases between. CDR3 residues: CASSLHYEQYF. CDR3 DNA sequence: TGTGCCAGCAGCCTCCACTACGAGCAGTACTTC.

The sample holds a few counts of this clone. Relative to the germline gene, one junction end is altered; a read error may explain this. This chain connects TRBV19 to TRBJ2-7, with D perhaps matching TRBD1 (5 bases). This CDR3 region has 12 residues. Germline CDR1 reads LNHDA; CDR2 reads SQIVND (reference sequence). The CDR3 DNA reads as TGTGCCAGTAGTCTAGACAGCTACGAGCAGTACTTC. It specifies CASSLDSYEQYF.

The chain recombines TRBV9 with TRBJ1-1; 8 bases align to TRBD1. Germline V gives CDR1 SGDLS, CDR2 YYNGEE. V was clipped by 3 bases and J by 4 bases; unmatched bases: 5. This CDR3 has 14 residues. CDR3 residues: CASSATGGGTEAFF. The CDR3 nucleotides read TGTGCCAGCAGCGCCACAGGGGGGGGCACTGAAGCTTTCTTT. The full variable domain, its missing parts supplied by reference TRBV9 and TRBJ1-1, is DSGVTQTPKHLITATGQRVTLRCSPRSGDLSVYWYQQSLDQGLQFLIQYYNGEERAKGNILERFSAQQFPDLHSELNLSSLELGDSALYFCASSATGGGTEAFFGQGTRLTVV.

Notes on this clone: The same CDR3 also results from other DNA sequences found in this sample. The CDR3 region is CASSYGGQGDTEAFF. CDR3 nucleotides: TGTGCCAGCAGTTACGGGGGACAGGGGGACACTGAAGCTTTCTTT. V and J are TRBV6-5 and TRBJ1-1; TRBD1 matches 11 bases. Germline V CDR1 and CDR2: MNHEY, SVGAGI. V shed 2 bases, J shed 3 bases, and the junction held 2 bases outside the gene matches. The CDR3 has 15 amino acids.

CDR3: CASSPGQGAQGYTF. CDR3 sequence (DNA): TGTGCCAGCAGTCCGGGACAGGGGGCTCAGGGCTACACCTTC. The rearrangement joins TRBV27 to TRBJ1-2, with TRBD1 matching over 12 bases. V was clipped by 5 bases and J by 8 bases; unmatched bases: 6. The CDR3 loop spans 14 amino acids. Germline CDR1 and CDR2: MNHEY and SMNVEV (reference sequence).